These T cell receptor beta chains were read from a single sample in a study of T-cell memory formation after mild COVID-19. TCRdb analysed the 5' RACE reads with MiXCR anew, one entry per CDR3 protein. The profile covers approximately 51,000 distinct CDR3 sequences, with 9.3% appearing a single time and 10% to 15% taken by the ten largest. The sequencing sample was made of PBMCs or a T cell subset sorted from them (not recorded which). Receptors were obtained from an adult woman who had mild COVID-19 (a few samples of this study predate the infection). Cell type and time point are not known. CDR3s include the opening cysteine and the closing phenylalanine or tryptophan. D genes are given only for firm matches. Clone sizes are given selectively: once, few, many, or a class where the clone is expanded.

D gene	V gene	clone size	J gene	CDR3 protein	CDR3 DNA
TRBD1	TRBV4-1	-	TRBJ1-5	CASSLLGQPNQPQHF	TGCGCCAGCAGCCTTCTGGGACAGCCGAATCAGCCCCAGCATTTT
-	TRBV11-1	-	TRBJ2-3	CASSTGTGSYTQYF	TGTGCCAGCAGCACCGGGACTGGCAGTTATACGCAGTATTTT
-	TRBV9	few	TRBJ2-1	CASSVELSGVINEQFF	TGTGCCAGCAGCGTAGAACTTTCAGGGGTGATTAATGAGCAGTTCTTC
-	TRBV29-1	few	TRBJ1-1	CSVGLTTEAFF	TGCAGCGTTGGTCTGACTACTGAAGCTTTCTTT
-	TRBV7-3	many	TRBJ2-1	CASSFNTLANEQFF	TGTGCCAGCAGCTTCAATACGTTGGCAAATGAGCAGTTCTTC
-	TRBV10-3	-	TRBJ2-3	CAIGEYTDTQYF	TGTGCCATTGGAGAGTACACAGATACGCAGTATTTT
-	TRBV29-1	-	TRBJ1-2	CSVELNYGYTF	TGCAGCGTTGAGCTGAACTATGGCTACACCTTC
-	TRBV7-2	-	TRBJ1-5	CASSSQYGNQPQHF	TGTGCCAGCAGCTCCCAATATGGGAATCAGCCCCAGCATTTT
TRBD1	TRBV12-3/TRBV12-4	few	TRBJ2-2	CASTRTGTTGELFF	TGTGCCAGCACCCGGACAGGGACCACCGGGGAGCTGTTTTTT
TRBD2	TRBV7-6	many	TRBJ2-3	CASSLGLAGSSTDTQYF	TGTGCCAGCAGCTTAGGGCTAGCGGGGTCAAGCACAGATACGCAGTATTTT
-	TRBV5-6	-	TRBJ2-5	CASSYGVGMETQYF	TGTGCCAGCAGCTACGGGGTTGGAATGGAGACCCAGTACTTC
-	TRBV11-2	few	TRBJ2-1	CASSPDGRIHEQFF	TGTGCCAGCAGCCCCGACGGGCGGATCCATGAGCAGTTCTTC
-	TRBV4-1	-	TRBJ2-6	CASSQRGLMEKSGANVLTF	TGCGCCAGCAGCCAAAGGGGACTGATGGAGAAATCTGGGGCCAACGTCCTGACTTTC
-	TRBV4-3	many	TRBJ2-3	CASSQDLGDTQYF	TGCGCCAGCAGCCAAGATTTAGGGGATACGCAGTATTTT
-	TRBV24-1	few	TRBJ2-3	CATSDSRVVDTQYF	TGTGCCACCAGTGATTCCAGGGTTGTGGATACGCAGTATTTT
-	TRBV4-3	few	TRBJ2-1	CASSQDFRRGEQFF	TGCGCCAGCAGCCAAGATTTTCGGAGGGGGGAGCAGTTCTTC
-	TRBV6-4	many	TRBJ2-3	CASSDSSEGSTDTQYF	TGTGCCAGCAGTGACAGCTCCGAGGGGAGCACAGATACGCAGTATTTT
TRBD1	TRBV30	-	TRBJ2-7	CAWSVQGVPGEQYF	TGTGCCTGGAGTGTACAGGGGGTCCCCGGCGAGCAGTACTTC
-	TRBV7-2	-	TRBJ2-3	CASSARTTDTQYF	TGTGCCAGCAGCGCCCGGACCACAGATACGCAGTATTTT
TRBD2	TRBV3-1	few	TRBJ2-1	CASSPRTSGYSYNEQFF	TGTGCCAGCAGCCCGAGGACTAGCGGGTACTCCTACAATGAGCAGTTCTTC
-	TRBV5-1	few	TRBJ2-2	CASSFGGGERLFF	TGCGCCAGCAGCTTCGGAGGGGGCGAACGGCTGTTTTTT
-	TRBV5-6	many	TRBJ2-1	CASSRLTGYNEQFF	TGTGCCAGCAGCCGTTTGACGGGGTACAATGAGCAGTTCTTC
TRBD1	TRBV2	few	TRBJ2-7	CASSAGQTYEQYF	TGTGCCAGCAGTGCGGGACAGACCTACGAGCAGTACTTC
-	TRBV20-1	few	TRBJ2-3	CSARAGSTDTQYF	TGCAGTGCTAGGGCGGGGAGCACAGATACGCAGTATTTT
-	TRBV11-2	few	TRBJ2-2	CASSPNRANTGELFF	TGTGCCAGCAGCCCTAACAGGGCCAACACCGGGGAGCTGTTTTTT
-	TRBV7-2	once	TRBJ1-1	CASSRHTEAFF	TGTGCCAGCAGCCGTCACACTGAAGCTTTCTTT
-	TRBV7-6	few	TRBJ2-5	CASSLASAVQETQYF	TGTGCCAGCAGCTTAGCAAGTGCGGTACAAGAGACCCAGTACTTC
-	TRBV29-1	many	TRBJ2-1	CSLLEGGYSYNEQFF	TGCAGCCTCCTTGAGGGCGGGTATAGCTACAATGAGCAGTTCTTC
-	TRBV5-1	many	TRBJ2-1	CASSLASTLYNEQFF	TGCGCCAGCAGCTTGGCCAGTACCCTCTACAATGAGCAGTTCTTC
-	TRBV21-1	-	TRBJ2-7	CATSGKTRCYEQYF	TGTGCCACCTCAGGGAAGACTAGGTGCTACGAGCAGTACTTC
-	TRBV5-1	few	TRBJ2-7	CASSPSGAGASYEQYF	TGCGCCAGCAGCCCCTCCGGTGCAGGGGCTTCCTACGAGCAGTACTTC
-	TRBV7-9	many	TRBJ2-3	CASSPLDTFGDTQYF	TGTGCCAGCAGCCCCTTGGACACCTTCGGAGATACGCAGTATTTT
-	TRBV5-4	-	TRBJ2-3	CASSAVMGGEDTQYF	TGTGCCAGCAGCGCAGTGATGGGCGGGGAAGATACGCAGTATTTT
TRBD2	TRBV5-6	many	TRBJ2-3	CASSGPASERGDTDTQYF	TGTGCCAGCAGCGGCCCGGCTTCGGAGCGGGGTGACACAGATACGCAGTATTTT
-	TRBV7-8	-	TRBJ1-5	CASSRGTNQPQHF	TGTGCCAGCAGCCGCGGGACCAATCAGCCCCAGCATTTT
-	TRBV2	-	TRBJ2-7	CASSVRGHYYEQYF	TGTGCCAGCAGTGTACGGGGCCACTACTACGAGCAGTACTTC
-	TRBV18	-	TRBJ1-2	CASSPAQSGALYGYTF	TGTGCCAGCTCACCAGCCCAATCCGGGGCCCTCTATGGCTACACCTTC
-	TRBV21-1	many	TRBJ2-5	CASSKPGVQETQYF	TGTGCCAGCAGCAAGCCGGGGGTTCAAGAGACCCAGTACTTC
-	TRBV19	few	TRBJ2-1	CASSIGSLGGDEQFF	TGTGCCAGTAGTATCGGCAGTCTAGGGGGGGATGAGCAGTTCTTC
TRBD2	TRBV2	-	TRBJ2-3	CATLAGATDTQYF	TGTGCCACCTTAGCGGGAGCCACAGATACGCAGTATTTT
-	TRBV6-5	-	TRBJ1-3	CASSHIPGNTIYF	TGTGCCAGCAGTCATATCCCCGGAAACACCATATATTTT
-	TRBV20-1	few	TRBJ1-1	CSARDSGSDTEAFF	TGCAGTGCTAGAGATTCAGGGTCGGACACTGAAGCTTTCTTT
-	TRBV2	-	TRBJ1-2	CASLSGVSIPNF	TGTGCCAGCCTCTCAGGGGTCAGCATCCCGAACTTC
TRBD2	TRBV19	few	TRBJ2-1	CASNKAGVLINEQFF	TGTGCCAGTAACAAAGCGGGAGTCCTAATCAATGAGCAGTTCTTC
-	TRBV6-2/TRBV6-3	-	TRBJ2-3	CASKAHRGTDTQYF	TGTGCCAGCAAAGCCCACCGTGGCACAGATACGCAGTATTTT
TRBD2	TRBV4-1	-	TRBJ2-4	CASSQTGTKSQYF	TGCGCCAGCAGCCAGACGGGGACTAAATCTCAGTACTTC
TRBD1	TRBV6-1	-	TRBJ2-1	CASSDFGTGEHEQFF	TGTGCCAGCAGTGACTTTGGGACAGGGGAACATGAGCAGTTCTTC
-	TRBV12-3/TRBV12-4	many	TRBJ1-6	CASSPGQYNSPLHF	TGTGCCAGCAGCCCAGGACAGTATAATTCACCCCTCCACTTT
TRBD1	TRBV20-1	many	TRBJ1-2	CSARDRDYGYTF	TGCAGTGCACGGGACAGGGACTATGGCTACACCTTC
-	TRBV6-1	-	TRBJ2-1	CASSEEGGGPGEQFF	TGTGCCAGCAGTGAAGAGGGGGGGGGGCCGGGTGAGCAGTTCTTC
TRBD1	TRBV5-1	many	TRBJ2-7	CASSLADRAAEQYF	TGCGCCAGCAGCTTGGCCGACAGGGCAGCCGAGCAGTACTTC
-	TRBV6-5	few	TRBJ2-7	CASSYSSVGDGLSYEQYF	TGTGCCAGCAGTTACTCCTCGGTTGGGGACGGGTTATCCTACGAGCAGTACTTC
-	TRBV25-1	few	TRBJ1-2	CASSKQGYGYTF	TGTGCCAGCAGTAAACAGGGCTATGGCTACACCTTC
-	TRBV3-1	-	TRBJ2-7	CASSQGVREQYF	TGTGCCAGCAGCCAAGGGGTCCGCGAGCAGTACTTC
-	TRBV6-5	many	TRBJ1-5	CASSERDGENQPQHF	TGTGCCAGCAGTGAGAGGGACGGAGAAAATCAGCCCCAGCATTTT
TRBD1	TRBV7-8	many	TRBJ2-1	CASSLTGFVWNEQFF	TGTGCCAGCAGCTTGACAGGGTTTGTTTGGAATGAGCAGTTCTTC
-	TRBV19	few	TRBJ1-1	CASTLNAQGPEAFF	TGTGCCAGTACCCTCAACGCACAGGGTCCTGAAGCTTTCTTT
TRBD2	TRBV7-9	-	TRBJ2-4	CASSLQSGSVDIQYF	TGTGCCAGCAGCTTACAGAGCGGGAGTGTGGACATTCAGTACTTC